Presented here are 32 T cell receptor beta chains from one specimen sequenced in a study of blood T cell repertoires in COVID-19. TCRdb's table, derived via immunoSEQ multiplex PCR, lists solely in-frame clones and lacks some. The sample shows some 140,000 clones, roughly 83% of them seen only once. The sample was peripheral blood. The receptors originated from a woman aged 60-75 years with acute or convalescent COVID-19.

The rearrangement uses TRBV7-2 and TRBJ1-2, with 10 positions matching TRBD1. Per the germline V gene, CDR1 is SGHTA and CDR2 is FQGNSA. V was pared by 5 bases and J by 6 bases, with 6 bases of the junction left unmatched. The CDR3 spans 14 residues. CDR3 region: CASSQTGGADGYTF. Here the CDR3 DNA reads TGTGCCAGCAGCCAGACAGGGGGCGCGGATGGCTACACCTTC.

The chain couples TRBV12-5 to TRBJ1-1; perhaps TRBD1 as D (5 bases). The CDR3 length is 14 residues. The V end was cut by 2 bases, the J end by 1 base, with 8 bases between. The V gene's germline CDR1 is LGHNT and CDR2 FRNRAP. Here the CDR3 reads CASGLSGGNTEAFF. The CDR3 DNA sequence: TGTGCTAGTGGTTTGTCGGGGGGGAACACTGAAGCTTTCTTT.

This clone was seen more than once but under ten times. V gene TRBV12-5 combines with J gene TRBJ1-3, with D hard to call. Germline lookup yields CDR1 LGHNT and CDR2 FRNRAP. This CDR3 is 11 amino acids long. Trimming cost V 9 bases and J 4 bases, with 7 bases left between them. The CDR3 reads CASTRGNTIYF. DNA for the CDR3: TGTGCTAGCACCAGGGGAAACACCATATATTTT.

The chain has TRBV5-1 and TRBJ1-3, with 8 bases matching TRBD1. Per the germline V gene, CDR1 is SGHRS and CDR2 is YFSETQ. The CDR3 has 16 residues. V trimming: 4 bases; J trimming: 0 bases; junction bases outside the gene matches: 6. CDR3 amino acids: CASSPGTGSSGNTIYF. Written as DNA, the CDR3 is TGCGCCAGCAGCCCGGGGACAGGCAGCTCTGGAAACACCATATATTTT.

This chain joins TRBV18 and TRBJ2-3; 9 nucleotides agree with TRBD1. With V trimmed by 6 bases and J by 4 bases, 5 bases remained unmatched. The CDR3 has 14 residues. CDR1 and CDR2 from the germline V gene are KGHSH and LQKENI. The CDR3 sequence: CASSPGQGADTQYF. CDR3 in DNA: TGTGCCAGCTCGCCGGGACAGGGAGCAGATACGCAGTATTTT.

This chain joins TRBV5-1 and TRBJ2-1; 7 nucleotides match TRBD2. Trimming cost V 4 bases and J 3 bases; bases outside gene matches: 7. In germline, CDR1 is SGHRS, CDR2 YFSETQ. The length of the CDR3 is 15 residues. The CDR3, as DNA: TGCGCCAGCAGCCCAGGGACGGGGGGCTACAATGAGCAGTTCTTC. This sequence encodes CASSPGTGGYNEQFF.

The gene calls are TRBV6-6 and TRBJ1-2; 8 nucleotides agree with TRBD1. Germline trimming cut 8 bases from V and 4 bases from J; bases unmatched to any gene: 9. In germline, CDR1 is MNHNY, CDR2 SVGAGI (reference sequence). The CDR3 has 14 amino acids. CDR3 loop: CASGRTGTGYGYTF. CDR3 DNA: TGTGCCAGCGGACGTACCGGGACAGGCTATGGCTACACCTTC.

V and J are TRBV10-2 and TRBJ2-5; perhaps TRBD2 as D (6 bases). From germline, CDR1 is WSHSY and CDR2 SAAADI. Trimming took 5 bases from V and 2 from J, leaving 12 bases between them. This CDR3 comprises 14 residues. The CDR3 loop reads CASSLMGGQETQYF. CDR3 DNA sequence: TGCGCCAGCAGTCTTATGGGGGGTCAAGAGACCCAGTACTTC.

The chain carries TRBV4-1 and TRBJ2-5; D unresolved. CDR3 length equals 15 residues. Per the germline V gene, CDR1 is MGHRA and CDR2 is YSYEKL. Trimming took 0 bases from V and 2 from J, leaving 10 bases between them. In nucleotides, the CDR3 is TGCGCCAGCAGCCAAGATCGTACGGTACAAGAGACCCAGTACTTC. It yields the protein CASSQDRTVQETQYF.

The chain has TRBV18 and TRBJ1-3; TRBD1 agrees at 10 bases. V gave up 3 bases and J gave up 0 bases; unmatched junction bases: 8. The germline gives CDR1 KGHSH, CDR2 LQKENI. This CDR3 has 18 amino acids. For the CDR3, the DNA is TGTGCCAGCTCACCCTTTAGGGACAGGGGATACTCTGGAAACACCATATATTTT. Encoded protein: CASSPFRDRGYSGNTIYF.

The chain recombines TRBV5-1 with TRBJ2-7, with D perhaps TRBD1 (6 bases). Deletions cut 4 bases from V and 5 bases from J, with 10 bases between. The CDR3 is 12 residues long. Germline assignment: CDR1 SGHRS and CDR2 YFSETQ. CDR3 nucleotides: TGCGCCAGCAGCCAACAGGGACACGAGCAGTACTTC. It is translated as CASSQQGHEQYF.

This chain joins TRBV19 and TRBJ2-7, with 10 bases aligning to TRBD2. Germline values: CDR1 LNHDA, CDR2 SQIVND (reference sequence). This CDR3 region has 14 residues. The ends lost 3 bases at V and 2 bases at J; junction bases unmatched: 1. The DNA for the CDR3 is TGTGCCAGTAGTATTAGCGGGGGGACCTACGAGCAGTACGTC. Its translation is CASSISGGTYEQYV.

This clone was counted only a few times. This sequence joins TRBV28 and TRBJ1-3, with a possible D match to TRBD1 (6 bases). Trimming took 6 bases from V and 4 from J, leaving 16 bases between them. CDR1 and CDR2 (germline): MDHEN, SYDVKM. The CDR3 is 15 residues long. CDR3 DNA: TGTGCCAGCAGCACACCGGGGGGGCAAGGAAACACCATATATTTT. Its protein product is CASSTPGGQGNTIYF.

The genes are TRBV5-1 and TRBJ1-2; a weak D match, TRBD1 (6 bases). V dropped 1 base and J dropped 2 bases, with 12 bases sitting between them. Per the germline V gene, CDR1 is SGHRS and CDR2 is YFSETQ. This CDR3 region has 15 residues. CDR3 nucleotides: TGCGCCAGCAGCTTGCAAGCGGGGGCCAACTATGGCTACACCTTC. Translation gives CASSLQAGANYGYTF. The variable domain in full, with the rest retrieved from reference TRBV5-1 and TRBJ1-2, is KAGVTQTPRYLIKTRGQQVTLSCSPISGHRSVSWYQQTPGQGLQFLFEYFSETQRNKGNFPGRFSGRQFSNSRSEMNVSTLELGDSALYLCASSLQAGANYGYTFGSGTRLTVV.

V gene TRBV18 combines with J gene TRBJ2-3; D perhaps matches TRBD1 (6 bases). Per germline, CDR1 KGHSH and CDR2 LQKENI. V lost 0 bases to trimming and J lost 5 bases, with 6 bases between them. The CDR3 runs to 13 residues. The DNA for the CDR3 is TGTGCCAGCTCACCACCACAGGGAGATACGCAGTATTTT. Translation: CASSPPQGDTQYF.

This rearrangement joins TRBV6-5 to TRBJ1-1; 9 nucleotides match TRBD1. The V and J ends lost 6 bases and 6 bases, in that order; junction bases with no gene match: 11. Germline V gene data show CDR1 as MNHEY and CDR2 as SVGAGI. CDR3 length: 15 residues. CDR3 DNA: TGTGCCAGCAGCAGGACAGGGGATGGGTTGGCTGAAGCTTTCTTT. It translates to CASSRTGDGLAEAFF.

The sample holds one count of this clone. The genes are TRBV5-1 and TRBJ2-7; D is uncertain. The CDR3 totals 15 residues. V lost 0 bases and J lost 0, with 10 bases in between. CDR1 and CDR2 (germline): SGHRS, YFSETQ. The CDR3 reads CASSLGDLISYEQYF. The CDR3 DNA reads as TGCGCCAGCAGCTTGGGAGACTTGATCTCCTACGAGCAGTACTTC.

The chain carries TRBV5-3 and TRBJ2-2, with 9 bases identical to TRBD1. TRBV5-3 is designated an ORF whose function remains uncertain. V lost 3 bases and J lost 5; bases outside the gene matches: 20. The CDR3 is 20 amino acids. The CDR3 region is CARSSNASEDRGRGTGELFF. The CDR3 DNA sequence: TGTGCCAGAAGCTCCAATGCCTCCGAGGACAGGGGCAGGGGGACCGGGGAGCTGTTTTTT.

This sequence joins TRBV30 and TRBJ1-1, with unresolved D. CDR1 is GTSNPN, CDR2 SVGIG, per germline (reference sequence). V was pared by 1 base and J by 1 base, with 7 bases between. The CDR3 has 13 amino acids. The CDR3: CAWSEGGNTEAFF. DNA for the CDR3: TGTGCCTGGAGTGAGGGAGGGAACACTGAAGCTTTCTTT.

The count of this clone is one. V gene TRBV5-1 combines with J gene TRBJ2-5; 8 bases align to TRBD1. CDR3 length: 16 amino acids. V lost 0 bases to trimming and J lost 0 bases; unmatched junction nucleotides: 4. Germline V lookup: CDR1 SGHRS, CDR2 YFSETQ. The CDR3 DNA sequence: TGCGCCAGCAGCTTGGGGACAGGGCCCTACCAAGAGACCCAGTACTTC. It is translated as CASSLGTGPYQETQYF.

In this sample, this clone turned up a few times. This chain joins TRBV7-3 and TRBJ1-2, with 8 bases aligning to TRBD1. The length of the CDR3 is 14 residues. The V segment lost 5 bases and the J segment 4 bases; nucleotides outside the gene matches: 6. The germline V gene has CDR1 SGHTA and CDR2 FQGTGA. CDR3 DNA sequence: TGTGCCAGCAGCCAGGGACAGGCTCTCTATGGCTACACCTTC. Protein: CASSQGQALYGYTF.

The chain's CDR3 is CASSRDRVREQYF. For the CDR3, the DNA is TGTGCCAGCAGCCGCGACAGGGTCAGAGAGCAGTACTTC. The genes are TRBV6-5 and TRBJ2-7, with TRBD1 matching over 7 bases. V trimming: 6 bases; J trimming: 7 bases; junction bases outside the gene matches: 9. The length of the CDR3 is 13 residues. Germline V gene sequence: CDR1 MNHEY, CDR2 SVGAGI.

The chain has TRBV5-1 and TRBJ2-2, with D tentatively TRBD2 (6 bases). The CDR3 contains 19 residues. Germline V lookup: CDR1 SGHRS, CDR2 YFSETQ. Trimming took off 3 bases at V and 7 bases at J, with 28 bases between the two ends. CDR3 loop: CASSWPLGLADIRGGELFF. The CDR3, as DNA: TGCGCCAGCAGCTGGCCCCTGGGGTTAGCGGACATCCGGGGCGGGGAGCTGTTTTTT.

Only a few counts were recorded for this clone. J is TRBJ2-6 and V is TRBV6-1; weak D call: TRBD1 (6 bases). The V gene's germline CDR1 is MNHNS and CDR2 SASEGT. The CDR3 sequence is 16 residues long. V gave up 3 bases and J gave up 0 bases, with 9 bases separating them. The CDR3: CASSEDSNSGANVLTF. CDR3 coding DNA: TGTGCCAGCAGTGAGGACAGCAACTCTGGGGCCAACGTCCTGACTTTC.

The chain joins TRBV6-1 to TRBJ1-2; perhaps TRBD1 as D (5 bases). CDR1 is MNHNS and CDR2 is SASEGT in the germline V gene. The length of the CDR3 is 18 residues. Trimming stripped 4 bases from V and 0 bases from J, with 21 bases between. As DNA, the CDR3 is TGTGCCAGCAGTGCGTTGACAGCCTTTACCCCTACTAACTATGGCTACACCTTC. This encodes CASSALTAFTPTNYGYTF.

The chain uses TRBV2 and TRBJ1-5, with a weak D call TRBD1 (5 bases). Deletions cut 7 bases from V and 0 bases from J, with 10 bases between. Germline V gene sequence: CDR1 SNHLY, CDR2 FYNNEI. This CDR3 has 14 residues. The CDR3 loop reads CASNRGYSNQPQHF. CDR3 sequence (DNA): TGTGCCAGCAATAGGGGTTATAGCAATCAGCCCCAGCATTTT.

The V call is TRBV30, the J call TRBJ1-3; TRBD1 matches 10 bases. The germline V gene has CDR1 GTSNPN and CDR2 SVGIG (reference sequence). V lost 5 bases to trimming and J lost 2 bases; unmatched junction nucleotides: 15. This CDR3 spans 18 amino acids. The CDR3 spells CAWVGTGAPWRAGNTIYF. For the CDR3, the DNA is TGTGCCTGGGTTGGGACAGGGGCGCCGTGGAGGGCTGGAAACACCATATATTTT.

The J gene is TRBJ1-5, the V gene TRBV5-1; 10 bases agree with TRBD1. Trimming cost V 2 bases and J 7 bases; bases outside gene matches: 18. The V gene's germline CDR1 is SGHRS and CDR2 YFSETQ. This CDR3 has 19 residues. CDR3 in DNA: TGCGCCAGCAGCTTAACCTCCCGTTCCGGGACAGGGGTCGAACAGCCCCAGCATTTT. This codes for CASSLTSRSGTGVEQPQHF.

The J gene is TRBJ2-7, the V gene TRBV3-1 (or the pseudogene TRBV3-2); TRBD1 is a possible D gene (6 bases). The germline V gene encodes CDR1 LGHDT and CDR2 YNNKEL (reference sequence). The CDR3 consists of 15 residues. Trimming shortened V by 3 bases and J by 4 bases, and 16 bases separated the two germline ends. The CDR3, as DNA: TGTGCCAGCAGCCATACAGGGTTAGCTGATTACGAGCAGTACTTC. Protein sequence: CASSHTGLADYEQYF.

The chain uses TRBV18 and TRBJ2-7, with 8 bases that match TRBD1. CDR3 length equals 13 residues. Germline CDR1 is KGHSH and CDR2 is LQKENI. V shed 8 bases and J 4 bases; nucleotides not matched to a gene: 7. This CDR3 reads CASRTDRGYEQYF. In nucleotides, the CDR3 is TGTGCCAGCCGGACTGACAGGGGATACGAGCAGTACTTC.

V gene TRBV5-1 combines with J gene TRBJ1-4, with D hard to call. The germline CDR1 and CDR2 sequences are SGHRS and YFSETQ. Trimming removed 4 bases from V and 0 bases from J, with 13 bases in between. This CDR3 has 16 amino acids. CDR3 bases: TGCGCCAGCAGCGCCCGCGGGCGAGCAACTAATGAAAAACTGTTTTTT. Translation gives CASSARGRATNEKLFF.

The genes are TRBV3-1 (or the pseudogene TRBV3-2) and TRBJ2-1; D remains ambiguous. CDR1 is LGHDT, CDR2 YNNKEL, per germline (reference sequence). The CDR3 has 15 amino acids. The V end lost 1 base, the J end lost 9 bases, and 16 bases lay between the germline ends. DNA for the CDR3: TGTGCCAGCAGCCAAGGACTGGCGAGCCTTAGTGAGCAGTTCTTC. Its translation: CASSQGLASLSEQFF.